Listed here are 27 T cell receptor beta chains from one sample, sequenced in a study of regulatory T cells in long-lasting Graves disease. The time point was: newly diagnosed GD, antithyroid drugs for less than 3 months. The TCR library was prepared using RNA isolated from PBMCs. iRepertoire HTBI primers and Arm-PCR of CDR3 regions built TCR beta libraries. TCRdb itself ran the multiplex PCR reads through MiXCR, one entry per CDR3 protein. Altogether about 300,000 distinct CDR3 sequences are present, approximately 20% being singletons, with the ten largest covering 38%. The starting material was peripheral blood mononuclear cells (PBMCs), obtained at new diagnosis, from a patient treated with antithyroid drugs. These receptors were obtained from a female donor with Graves disease.

This clonotype has ten or more counts. The chain is built from TRBV28 and TRBJ1-5, with unresolved D. Germline-derived CDR1 and CDR2 are MDHEN and SYDVKM. The CDR3 consists of 19 residues. Between the trimmed V and J ends, which lost 6 bases and 5 bases, there was a span of 29 bases. CDR3 nucleotide sequence: TGTGCCAGCAGAGATACATACCTCCCCGGGGTTCATTTCCATCAGCCCCAGCATTTT. Its protein product is CASRDTYLPGVHFHQPQHF.

This clonotype has a count of ten or more. The chain is built from TRBV7-8 and TRBJ2-1; D is unresolved. The CDR3 has 14 amino acids. V lost 3 bases and J lost 12, with 18 bases in between. Looked up from germline, CDR1 is SGHVS and CDR2 is FQNEAQ. CDR3 nucleotide sequence: TGTGCCAGCAGCTTGGCTCGGATCCCTAGGTGGCAGTTCTTC. Translating it yields CASSLARIPRWQFF.

This clonotype was found many times. V gene TRBV15 combines with J gene TRBJ1-1; possible D gene TRBD1, 5 bases. Germline CDR1 and CDR2: LNHNV and YYDKDF (reference sequence). Trimming cost V 0 bases and J 10 bases, with 12 bases left between them. This CDR3 has 13 residues. CDR3 coding DNA: TGTGCCACCAGCAGAGAGGGGGGACGGCCAGCTTTCTTT. It is translated as CATSREGGRPAFF.

The table lists this clonotype with many counts. The chain uses TRBV24-1 and TRBJ2-1; the match to TRBD2 covers 8 bases. Unmatched junction bases numbered 8, after V lost 4 bases and J lost 4 bases. Per the germline V gene, CDR1 is KGHDR and CDR2 is SFDVKD. There are 16 residues in the CDR3. In nucleotides, the CDR3 is TGTGCCACCAGTGACCGATCTAGCGGGCGGTACAATGAGCAGTTCTTC. It yields the protein CATSDRSSGRYNEQFF.

This clonotype has a handful of counts. This sequence joins TRBV4-2 and TRBJ2-2; 10 positions match TRBD2. The V and J ends lost 1 base and 2 bases, in that order; junction bases with no gene match: 1. The germline gives CDR1 LGHNA, CDR2 YNFKEQ. CDR3 length: 16 amino acids. DNA of the CDR3: TGTGCCAGCAGCCAAGGGACTAGCGGTAACACCGGGGAGCTGTTTTTT. The encoded protein is CASSQGTSGNTGELFF.

This clonotype was observed a handful of times. The chain combines TRBV25-1 with TRBJ1-5, with TRBD1 matching 7 bases. The V and J ends lost 6 bases and 7 bases, in that order; junction bases with no gene match: 6. Germline-derived CDR1 and CDR2 are MGHDK and SYGVNS. This CDR3 is 13 amino acids long. The CDR3 nucleotides read TGTGCCAGCAGGCAGGGGGAAGGGCAGCCCCAGCATTTT. It is translated as CASRQGEGQPQHF.

This clonotype was seen ten or more times. CDR3: CASSSTGGQETQYF. The CDR3 nucleotides are TGTGCCAGCAGCTCCACAGGGGGCCAAGAGACCCAGTACTTC. V usage is TRBV7-9 and J usage is TRBJ2-5; TRBD1 matches 8 bases. The CDR3 consists of 14 residues. Losses at the gene ends were 4 bases for V and 1 base for J; bases not matched to a gene: 2. Germline V CDR1 and CDR2: SEHNR, FQNEAQ (reference sequence).

V gene TRBV5-1 combines with J gene TRBJ2-7; weak D call: TRBD2 (5 bases). V lost 1 base and J lost 3, with 14 bases in between. Germline loops: CDR1 SGHRS, CDR2 YFSETQ. CDR3 size: 15 residues. The DNA for the CDR3 is TGCGCCAGCAGCTTGTTGGTAGGCGGAGGCTACGAGCAGTACTTC. Encoded protein: CASSLLVGGGYEQYF.

This clonotype was seen at least ten times. The genes are TRBV24-1 and TRBJ2-1; TRBD2 is a possible D gene (6 bases). V lost 2 bases, J lost 8 bases, and 15 bases lay in between. Per the germline V gene, CDR1 is KGHDR and CDR2 is SFDVKD. CDR3 length: 15 amino acids. CDR3 coding DNA: TGTGCCACCAGTGATTCAAGCGGGCCGGTCCATGAGCAGTTCTTC. This encodes CATSDSSGPVHEQFF.

This chain uses TRBV29-1 with TRBJ2-7; TRBD2 might be the D (6 bases). CDR1 and CDR2 from the germline V gene are SQVTM and ANQGSEA. The CDR3 sequence is 13 residues long. CDR3 coding DNA: TGCAGTGCCTCCAACGGAGGGACCTACGAGCAGTACTTC. It codes for CSASNGGTYEQYF.

This clonotype appeared a few times. The V gene is TRBV6-9, the J gene TRBJ1-5, with D uncertain. The CDR3 covers 15 residues. CDR1 is MNHGY, CDR2 SVAAGI, per germline. The germline V and J ends were trimmed by 3 bases and 3 bases, with 12 bases remaining between them. The CDR3 DNA is TGTGCCAGCAGTTACGGTGCGGGGTACAATCAGCCCCAGCATTTT. Translation: CASSYGAGYNQPQHF.

This clonotype turned up a few times. This chain connects TRBV7-8 to TRBJ2-5; 7 nucleotides agree with TRBD2. This CDR3 contains 14 residues. The V gene end was trimmed by 7 bases and the J gene end by 3 bases; junction bases not matched to a gene: 8. Germline CDR1 SGHVS, CDR2 FQNEAQ. In nucleotides, the CDR3 is TGTGCCAGCAAGCCGGGGAGGGGCGAAGAGACCCAGTACTTC. Amino acids: CASKPGRGEETQYF. The full variable domain, its missing parts supplied by reference TRBV7-8 and TRBJ2-5, is GAGVSQSPRYKVAKRGQDVALRCDPISGHVSLFWYQQALGQGPEFLTYFQNEAQLDKSGLPSDRFFAERPEGSVSTLKIQRTQQEDSAVYLCASKPGRGEETQYFGPGTRLLVL.

This chain joins TRBV19 and TRBJ2-1; TRBD2 agrees at 7 bases. Trimming removed 6 bases from V and 4 bases from J; junction bases left unmatched: 9. The CDR3 consists of 15 residues. CDR1 and CDR2 from the germline V gene are LNHDA and SQIVND (reference sequence). The DNA for the CDR3 is TGTGCCAGTAGAAGGGGAGGGAGTGGGTACAATGAGCAGTTCTTC. Translating it yields CASRRGGSGYNEQFF.

V usage is TRBV27 and J usage is TRBJ1-3, with 8 bases lining up with TRBD1. The CDR3 contains 15 residues. Unmatched junction bases numbered 8, after V lost 6 bases and J lost 4 bases. Germline V CDR1 and CDR2: MNHEY, SMNVEV (reference sequence). For the CDR3, the DNA is TGTGCCAGCAGGACAAAATCAGGGGGCGGAAACACCATATATTTT. This encodes CASRTKSGGGNTIYF.

This clonotype was recorded many times. The chain links TRBV5-1 to TRBJ1-4, with TRBD1 matching 7 bases. J lost 0 bases, V lost 3 bases, and 2 bases had no gene match. Germline V gene sequence: CDR1 SGHRS, CDR2 YFSETQ. This CDR3 is built from 15 residues. The CDR3 sequence is CASSYGQATNEKLFF. The CDR3 DNA follows: TGCGCCAGCAGCTACGGACAGGCAACTAATGAAAAACTGTTTTTT.

This clonotype was picked up many times. V and J are TRBV20-1 and TRBJ1-1, with TRBD1 identical over 7 bases. Germline assignment: CDR1 DFQATT and CDR2 SNEGSKA (reference sequence). The trim removed 5 bases at V and 4 bases at J, leaving 13 bases unmatched. This CDR3 has 15 amino acids. The CDR3 nucleotides are TGCAGTGCTTTGAAGAATCCGGACAGGCCCACTGAAGCTTTCTTT. It encodes CSALKNPDRPTEAFF.

This clonotype came up many times. This chain links TRBV9 with TRBJ2-1; 8 bases map to TRBD2. This CDR3 has 15 residues. The V and J ends lost 0 bases and 6 bases, in that order; junction bases with no gene match: 5. Germline V gene lookup returns CDR1 SGDLS and CDR2 YYNGEE. CDR3 sequence (DNA): TGTGCCAGCAGCGTAGTCAGCGGGAGTATCAATGAGCAGTTCTTC. The encoded protein is CASSVVSGSINEQFF.

At least ten counts were recorded for this clonotype. The rearrangement joins TRBV16 to TRBJ1-1; D is perhaps TRBD1 (5 bases). In germline, CDR1 is KGHSY, CDR2 FQNENV. This CDR3 has 16 amino acids. V lost 6 bases and J 5 bases, leaving 22 bases between the germline ends. The CDR3 region is CASRQLWGGAETEAFF. The CDR3 nucleotides read TGTGCCAGCAGACAACTTTGGGGAGGGGCGGAGACTGAAGCTTTCTTT.

This clonotype was observed at least ten times. One junction end disagrees with the germline gene, perhaps due to a read error. J is TRBJ2-1 and V is TRBV11-2, with D possibly TRBD1 on 5 matching bases. The CDR3 has 14 amino acids. CDR1 is SGHAT, CDR2 FQNNGV, per germline. Here the CDR3 reads CASSLDWSMAGRSF. CDR3 nucleotide sequence: TGTGCCAGCAGCTTAGACTGGAGCATGGCAGGGCGAAGCTTC. The whole variable domain, filled in from reference TRBV11-2 and TRBJ2-1, reads EAGVAQSPRYKIIEKRQSVAFWCNPISGHATLYWYQQILGQGPKLLIQFQNNGVVDDSQLPKDRFSAERLKGVDSTLKIQPAKLEDSAVYLCASSLDWSMAGRSFGPGTRLTVL.

In its sample, this clonotype was seen many times. Relative to the germline gene, one junction end is altered; a read error may explain this. This rearrangement joins TRBV28 to TRBJ1-2; D is undetermined. CDR3 length: 12 residues. CDR1 and CDR2 (germline): MDHEN, SYDVKM. The CDR3, as DNA: TGTGCCAGCAGCTTATTGAGAGATGGCTACACCTTC. As protein: CASSLLRDGYTF.

The sample holds many counts of this clonotype. The rearrangement uses TRBV6-1 and TRBJ2-5; D remains ambiguous. This CDR3 is 15 amino acids long. V lost 6 bases to trimming and J lost 3 bases, with 17 bases between them. The germline V gene has CDR1 MNHNS and CDR2 SASEGT. CDR3 amino acids: CASRRDLTPKETQYF. As DNA, the CDR3 is TGTGCCAGCAGAAGAGACCTCACACCGAAAGAGACCCAGTACTTC.

The chain is built from TRBV7-2 and TRBJ2-7, with 12 bases matching TRBD1. The CDR3 sequence is 15 residues long. V lost 7 bases to trimming and J lost 7 bases; unmatched junction nucleotides: 11. Germline lookup yields CDR1 SGHTA and CDR2 FQGNSA. CDR3 loop: CASTHRGQGASEQYF. As DNA, the CDR3 is TGTGCCAGCACGCACCGGGGACAGGGGGCGAGTGAGCAGTACTTC.

This clonotype was detected many times. The rearrangement uses TRBV5-1 and TRBJ2-5; D is possibly TRBD2 (5 bases). V lost 4 bases, J lost 6 bases, and 19 bases lay in between. The length of the CDR3 is 15 residues. Germline V gives CDR1 SGHRS, CDR2 YFSETQ. The CDR3: CASSLFGGGEQTQYF. Written as DNA, the CDR3 is TGCGCCAGCAGCCTGTTTGGCGGAGGTGAACAGACCCAGTACTTC.

The table lists this clonotype with a few counts. The V and J genes are TRBV3-1 and TRBJ1-1; D possibly corresponds to TRBD1 (5 bases). Germline assignment: CDR1 LGHDT and CDR2 YNNKEL (reference sequence). The CDR3 length is 15 residues. The V end lost 0 bases, the J end lost 2 bases, and 10 bases lay between the germline ends. CDR3 sequence (DNA): TGTGCCAGCAGCCAAGATCTCGGGGCAAACACTGAAGCTTTCTTT. It yields the protein CASSQDLGANTEAFF.

The chain is built from TRBV24-1 and TRBJ2-3; no firm D call. The CDR3 is 14 amino acids. With 3 bases removed from V and 0 bases from J, the gap between germline ends came to 6 bases. Germline assignment: CDR1 KGHDR and CDR2 SFDVKD. The CDR3 nucleotides are TGTGCCACCAGTGATCCTTCTAGCACAGATACGCAGTATTTT. Amino acids: CATSDPSSTDTQYF.

The chain employs TRBV20-1 and TRBJ1-5, with D possibly being TRBD1 (5 bases). Germline V gives CDR1 DFQATT, CDR2 SNEGSKA (reference sequence). V dropped 5 bases and J dropped 7 bases, with 15 bases sitting between them. This CDR3 is 13 amino acids long. The CDR3 nucleotides read TGCAGTGCTTACCAGGACAAAAACCAGCCCCAGCATTTT. Translating gives CSAYQDKNQPQHF.

This clonotype was found many times. This chain connects TRBV3-1 to TRBJ2-1; 11 bases fit TRBD2. With 2 bases clipped from V and 7 bases from J, the junction kept 7 bases outside the gene matches. CDR1 LGHDT and CDR2 YNNKEL come from the germline V gene (reference sequence). This CDR3 is built from 16 residues. The CDR3 protein is CASSQFSSGRSNEQFF. The CDR3 DNA reads TGTGCCAGCAGCCAATTTTCTAGCGGGAGGAGTAATGAGCAGTTCTTC.